This paragraph reports one TCR beta chain. Its antigen is still unknown. A much larger clone is a single base away; this may be a read error. Diagnosis of hyperthyroidism was new in patients aged 18 to 65, and its duration was under 2 months. Clinicians diagnosed patients from clinical symptoms, serum thyroxine and TRAb, thyroid ultrasound and orbital computed tomography. The data belong to a study of T cells in Graves' hyperthyroidism and ophthalmopathy. Notes on the study in general: Blood also contained most expanded thyroid clonotypes above 0.001.

CDR1 and CDR2 (germline): SGHRS, YFSETQ. The CDR3 loop spans 15 amino acids. It was RNA transcripts that yielded the amplified TCR beta CDR3 regions. A set of HTBI primers served as the primers for a first-round RT-PCR of the TCR CDR3. TCRdb re-called the multiplex PCR reads through MiXCR, storing one row per CDR3 protein. The sample holds almost 600,000 distinct CDR3 sequences, around 13% seen once. Sequencing input: blood. The sequence came from a woman aged 25 to 39 with Graves' hyperthyroidism that later progressed to Graves' ophthalmopathy. This chain links TRBV5-1 with TRBJ1-1, with 7 bases aligning to TRBD1. In DNA form, the CDR3 reads TGCGCCGGCAGCTTGCGGACAGGAGGAGTCACTGAAGCTTTCTTT. Translation gives CAGSLRTGGVTEAFF.